One sample yielded the 10 T cell receptor beta chains listed below, sequenced in a study of shared clonotypes between healthy human individuals. Repertoires were generated with immunoSEQ multiplex PCR, while TCRdb's copy carries only in-frame clones and drops some. The sample contains about 2.3 million clones, approximately 90% of which appear only once. The specimen sequenced was naive CD4+ T cells from PBMCs. Stated subset: CD45RA+ positively selected. The source of these receptors is a man aged 18 to 35 in good health. Some clones in this sample may be carry-over from other donors' samples.

V usage is TRBV7-3 and J usage is TRBJ2-4; D is undetermined. The germline V and J ends were trimmed by 0 bases and 7 bases, with 13 bases remaining between them. Germline CDR1 is SGHTA and CDR2 is FQGTGA. This CDR3 contains 15 residues. The CDR3 here is CASSLTSTVGNIQYF. The DNA of the CDR3 is TGTGCCAGCAGCTTAACGAGTACTGTGGGGAACATTCAGTACTTC. The complete variable domain, with remaining parts taken from reference TRBV7-3 and TRBJ2-4, reads GAGVSQTPSNKVTEKGKYVELRCDPISGHTALYWYRQSLGQGPEFLIYFQGTGAADDSGLPNDRFFAVRPEGSVSTLKIQRTERGDSAVYLCASSLTSTVGNIQYFGAGTRLSVL.

The chain has TRBV2 and TRBJ2-7, with unresolved D. CDR3 length equals 15 residues. Germline assignment: CDR1 SNHLY and CDR2 FYNNEI. The V gene lost 6 bases and the J gene lost 0 bases, with 15 bases spanning the gap. The CDR3 loop is CASRVAGPPSYEQYF. The CDR3 DNA reads TGTGCCAGCAGGGTGGCCGGGCCGCCCTCCTACGAGCAGTACTTC. Supplemented by reference TRBV2 and TRBJ2-7, the full variable domain reads EPEVTQTPSHQVTQMGQEVILRCVPISNHLYFYWYRQILGQKVEFLVSFYNNEISEKSEIFDDQFSVERPDGSNFTLKIRSTKLEDSAMYFCASRVAGPPSYEQYFGPGTRLTVT.

This chain links TRBV28 with TRBJ1-4; D unresolved. Germline CDR1 MDHEN, CDR2 SYDVKM. This CDR3 is built from 12 residues. Trimming took 6 bases from V and 8 from J, leaving 10 bases between them. The CDR3, as DNA: TGTGCCAGCAGGGTCGGAAAGGAAAAACTGTTTTTT. Translated, it gives CASRVGKEKLFF.

The chain links TRBV4-1 to TRBJ2-7; D is unclear. The V gene's germline CDR1 is MGHRA and CDR2 YSYEKL. The CDR3 totals 14 residues. V was trimmed by 0 bases and J by 3 bases, leaving 9 bases between them. The CDR3: CASSQDERFYEQYF. CDR3 sequence (DNA): TGCGCCAGCAGCCAAGATGAGAGGTTCTACGAGCAGTACTTC.

The rearrangement joins TRBV28 to TRBJ1-5; D gene uncertain. The CDR3 contains 13 residues. Trimming cost V 7 bases and J 4 bases, with 11 bases left between them. The V gene's germline CDR1 is MDHEN and CDR2 SYDVKM. CDR3 loop: CASIWALNQPQHF. The CDR3 coding sequence is TGTGCCAGCATCTGGGCTTTAAATCAGCCCCAGCATTTT.

The rearrangement joins TRBV5-8 to TRBJ1-4; possibly TRBD1 for D (6 bases). The CDR3 extends over 15 amino acids. Germline V gives CDR1 SGHTS, CDR2 YDEGEE. V gave up 4 bases and J gave up 7 bases, with 17 bases separating them. The CDR3 sequence: CASSQSGARGEKLFF. The CDR3 DNA follows: TGTGCCAGCAGCCAGTCCGGCGCCAGGGGTGAAAAACTGTTTTTT.

Details on this clone: Other nucleotide sequences in the sample specify the same CDR3. DNA for the CDR3: TGTGCCAGCGGCAAGAACACTGAAGCTTTCTTT. This codes for CASGKNTEAFF. V and J are TRBV28 and TRBJ1-1; no definite D call. The CDR3 runs to 11 residues. The V end lost 8 bases, the J end lost 1 base, and 5 bases lay between the germline ends. Germline loops: CDR1 MDHEN, CDR2 SYDVKM.

The V and J genes are TRBV28 and TRBJ2-2; 10 positions match TRBD1. V gave up 6 bases and J gave up 6 bases; unmatched junction bases: 7. The CDR3 has 15 residues. From germline, CDR1 is MDHEN and CDR2 SYDVKM. This CDR3 is CASSKGQGVAGELFF. The CDR3 DNA reads as TGTGCCAGCAGCAAAGGACAGGGGGTAGCCGGGGAGCTGTTTTTT.

Notes on this clone: In the same sample, other DNA sequences code for this CDR3. CDR3 loop: CASSIGRFNQPQHF. CDR3 DNA: TGTGCCAGTAGTATCGGCAGATTCAATCAGCCCCAGCATTTT. The rearrangement joins TRBV19 to TRBJ1-5, with D unresolved. The CDR3 totals 14 residues. The V end lost 3 bases, the J end lost 3 bases, and 9 bases lay between the germline ends. In germline, CDR1 is LNHDA, CDR2 SQIVND (reference sequence).

Here the CDR3 DNA reads TGTGCCAGTAGCCCTTGGACAGGTGGAAACACCATATATTTT. Its protein product is CASSPWTGGNTIYF. The V gene is TRBV19, the J gene TRBJ1-3, with 7 positions matching TRBD1. The CDR3 consists of 14 residues. J gave up 3 bases and V 6 bases, and 5 bases lay outside the gene matches. CDR1 is LNHDA and CDR2 is SQIVND in the germline V gene (reference sequence).